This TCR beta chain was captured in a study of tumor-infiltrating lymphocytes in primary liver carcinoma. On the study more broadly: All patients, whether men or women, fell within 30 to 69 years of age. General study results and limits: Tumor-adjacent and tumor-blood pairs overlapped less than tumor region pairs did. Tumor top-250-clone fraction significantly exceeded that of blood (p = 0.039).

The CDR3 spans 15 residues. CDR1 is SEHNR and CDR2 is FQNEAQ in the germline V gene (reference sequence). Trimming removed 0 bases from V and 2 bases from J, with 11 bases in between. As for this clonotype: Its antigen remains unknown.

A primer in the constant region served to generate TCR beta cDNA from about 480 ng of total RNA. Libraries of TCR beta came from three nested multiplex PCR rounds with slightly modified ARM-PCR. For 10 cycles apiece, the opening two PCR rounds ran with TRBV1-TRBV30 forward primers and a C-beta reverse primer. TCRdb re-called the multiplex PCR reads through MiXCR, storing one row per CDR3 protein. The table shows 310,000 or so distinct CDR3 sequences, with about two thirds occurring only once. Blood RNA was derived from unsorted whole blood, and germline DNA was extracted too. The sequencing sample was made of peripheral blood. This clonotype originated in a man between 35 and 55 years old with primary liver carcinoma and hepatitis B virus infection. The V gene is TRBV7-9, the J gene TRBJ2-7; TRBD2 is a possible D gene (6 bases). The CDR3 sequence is CASSLAGGNTYEQYF. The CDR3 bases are TGTGCCAGCAGCTTAGCGGGCGGGAACACCTACGAGCAGTACTTC.